Presented here are 15 T cell receptor beta chains from one specimen sequenced in a study of identical twins. TCRdb processed the 5' RACE reads anew with MiXCR; each CDR3 protein has one entry. The sample consists of about 530,000 distinct CDR3 sequences, about 20% of them appearing once. These sequences were also reported in another study, on yellow fever vaccine responses in identical twins.

Sequencing was performed on CD4+ T cells sorted from blood. Receptors originate from a woman aged 18-29 years in good health.

A few counts support this clonotype. The chain combines TRBV10-3 with TRBJ2-1; D possibly corresponds to TRBD1 (5 bases). The V gene's germline CDR1 is ENHRY and CDR2 SYGVKD. The CDR3 covers 13 residues. The V gene lost 4 bases and the J gene lost 3 bases, with 7 bases spanning the gap. In DNA form, the CDR3 reads TGTGCCATCAGTGCGACAGTCTACAATGAGCAGTTCTTC. This codes for CAISATVYNEQFF.

The chain carries TRBV24-1 and TRBJ1-2; perhaps TRBD1 as D (5 bases). The CDR3 is 14 amino acids. Germline lookup yields CDR1 KGHDR and CDR2 SFDVKD. Trimming took 5 bases from V and 7 from J, leaving 16 bases between them. The CDR3 DNA reads TGTGCCACCAGTGGCGCGGGGGGGATGTTTGGCTACACCTTC. Its translation: CATSGAGGMFGYTF.

The chain uses TRBV20-1 and TRBJ2-3; tentatively, D is TRBD2 (6 bases). Germline CDR1 is DFQATT and CDR2 is SNEGSKA (reference sequence). Trimming pared 6 bases from V and 1 base from J, leaving 17 bases between. The CDR3 runs to 15 residues. CDR3 DNA sequence: TGCAGTGCCGGAGCGGGTAGCTGGGGCACAGATACGCAGTATTTT. Protein sequence: CSAGAGSWGTDTQYF.

The chain couples TRBV7-2 to TRBJ2-1; 8 bases match TRBD1. Germline V CDR1 and CDR2: SGHTA, FQGNSA. The CDR3 runs to 15 residues. J gave up 4 bases and V 6 bases, and 8 bases lay outside the gene matches. The CDR3 here is CASSSRGQVYNEQFF. Written as DNA, the CDR3 is TGTGCCAGCAGTTCCCGGGGACAGGTATACAATGAGCAGTTCTTC.

Points on this clonotype: The junction and the germline gene differ at one end; a read error may be behind it. This chain links TRBV3-1 with TRBJ2-2; TRBD2 aligns across 11 bases. This CDR3 spans 17 amino acids. Germline V gene sequence: CDR1 LGHDT, CDR2 YNNKEL (reference sequence). The CDR3 sequence is CACSQEPGLAATGELFF. CDR3 coding DNA: TGTGCCTGCAGCCAAGAACCGGGACTAGCGGCAACCGGGGAGCTGTTTTTT.

In this sample, this clonotype turned up a few times. This chain connects TRBV28 to TRBJ2-1, with 10 nucleotides matching TRBD2. The CDR3 consists of 16 residues. Trimming at V came to 1 base and at J to 5 bases, leaving 5 bases not matched to a gene. Germline-derived CDR1 and CDR2 are MDHEN and SYDVKM. The DNA of the CDR3 is TGTGCCAGCAGTTTATTTGGACTAGCGGAGAACAATGAGCAGTTCTTC. Residues: CASSLFGLAENNEQFF.

This clonotype was counted only a few times. The chain uses TRBV15 and TRBJ2-5; 15 nucleotides match TRBD2. The CDR3 totals 17 residues. Germline values: CDR1 LNHNV, CDR2 YYDKDF (reference sequence). The trim removed 4 bases at V and 4 bases at J, leaving 7 bases unmatched. The CDR3, as DNA: TGTGCCACCAGCACCCGGACTAGCGGGAGGGCCGGAGAGACCCAGTACTTC. This codes for CATSTRTSGRAGETQYF.

The V call is TRBV3-1, the J call TRBJ2-4; D possibly corresponds to TRBD2 (5 bases). Trimming cost V 6 bases and J 5 bases, with 5 bases left between them. Germline values: CDR1 LGHDT, CDR2 YNNKEL (reference sequence). This CDR3 is built from 11 residues. The CDR3 loop is CASRGENIQYF. CDR3 sequence (DNA): TGTGCCAGCAGGGGAGAAAACATTCAGTACTTC.

This chain connects TRBV4-1 to TRBJ1-4; D ambiguous. The CDR3 loop spans 16 amino acids. V shed 0 bases and J shed 6 bases, with 14 bases lying between them. In germline, CDR1 is MGHRA, CDR2 YSYEKL. The CDR3 nucleotides read TGCGCCAGCAGCCAAGATTCACGAAGGCGGGATGAAAAACTGTTTTTT. Protein sequence: CASSQDSRRRDEKLFF.

The table lists this clonotype with a count of one. The rearrangement uses TRBV6-2 or TRBV6-3 and TRBJ2-7; the D is unclear. Germline lookup yields CDR1 MNHEY and CDR2 SVGEGT. V was cut by 5 bases and J by 4 bases, with 12 bases left in between. The CDR3 runs 13 residues. Here the CDR3 reads CASSQETPYEQYV. The CDR3, as DNA: TGTGCCAGCAGTCAGGAGACTCCGTACGAGCAGTACGTC.

This clonotype was seen a few times. The chain recombines TRBV7-6 with TRBJ2-3; 10 nucleotides line up with TRBD2. Trimming removed 5 bases from V and 0 bases from J; junction bases left unmatched: 5. The CDR3 consists of 16 residues. Per the germline V gene, CDR1 is SGHVS and CDR2 is FNYEAQ. DNA of the CDR3: TGTGCCAGCAGCCCTACTAGCGGGATTAGCACAGATACGCAGTATTTT. Its protein is CASSPTSGISTDTQYF. Full variable domain (missing parts from reference TRBV7-6 and TRBJ2-3): GAGVSQSPRYKVTKRGQDVALRCDPISGHVSLYWYRQALGQGPEFLTYFNYEAQQDKSGLPNDRFSAERPEGSISTLTIQRTEQRDSAMYRCASSPTSGISTDTQYFGPGTRLTVL.

The sample holds a few counts of this clonotype. CDR3 DNA sequence: TGTGCCAGCAGTAAGACAGGGGGCGCCTACGAGCAGTACTTC. Its protein product is CASSKTGGAYEQYF. This sequence joins TRBV6-1 and TRBJ2-7; 10 bases map to TRBD1. Germline trimming cut 5 bases from V and 2 bases from J; bases unmatched to any gene: 3. The CDR3 is 14 amino acids. Germline V gene sequence: CDR1 MNHNS, CDR2 SASEGT.

Only a few counts were recorded for this clonotype. The chain combines TRBV2 with TRBJ2-7; the D is unclear. CDR3 length: 12 amino acids. CDR1 SNHLY and CDR2 FYNNEI come from the germline V gene. The V gene lost 6 bases and the J gene lost 7 bases, with 13 bases spanning the gap. CDR3 protein: CASRLGFGEQYF. The CDR3 coding sequence is TGTGCCAGCAGGTTGGGCTTTGGGGAGCAGTACTTC. Filled out from reference TRBV2 and TRBJ2-7, the complete variable domain reads EPEVTQTPSHQVTQMGQEVILRCVPISNHLYFYWYRQILGQKVEFLVSFYNNEISEKSEIFDDQFSVERPDGSNFTLKIRSTKLEDSAMYFCASRLGFGEQYFGPGTRLTVT.

This clonotype was found many times. The chain has TRBV7-9 and TRBJ2-7; D gene unclear. Between the trimmed V and J ends, which lost 2 bases and 7 bases, there was a span of 9 bases. The CDR3 contains 12 residues. The germline V gene has CDR1 SEHNR and CDR2 FQNEAQ (reference sequence). The CDR3 DNA sequence: TGTGCCAGCAGCTTATCTGATGGGGAGCAGTACTTC. Residues: CASSLSDGEQYF.

The chain carries TRBV6-5 and TRBJ2-3, with D unclear. The ends were cut back, 5 bases at V and 0 bases at J, with 9 bases in the middle. The CDR3 length is 14 residues. Germline lookup yields CDR1 MNHEY and CDR2 SVGAGI. The CDR3 bases are TGTGCCAGCAGTACCGAAACTAGCACAGATACGCAGTATTTT. Translated: CASSTETSTDTQYF.